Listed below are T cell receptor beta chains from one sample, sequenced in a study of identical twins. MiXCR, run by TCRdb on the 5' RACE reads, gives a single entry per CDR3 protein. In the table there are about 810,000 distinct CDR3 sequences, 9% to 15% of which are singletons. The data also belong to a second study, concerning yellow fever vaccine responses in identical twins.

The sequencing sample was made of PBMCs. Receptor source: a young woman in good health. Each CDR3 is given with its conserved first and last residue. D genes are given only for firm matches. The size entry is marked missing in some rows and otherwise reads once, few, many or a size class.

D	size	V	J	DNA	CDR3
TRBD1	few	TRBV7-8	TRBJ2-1	TGTGCCAGCAGCTTAGTCCAGGGGGCCCACTACAATGAGCAGTTCTTC	CASSLVQGAHYNEQFF
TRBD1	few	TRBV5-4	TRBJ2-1	TGTGCCAGCAGCTTGGGAGGGGGTAACTCGGACAGGGGGAACTACAATGAGCAGTTCTTC	CASSLGGGNSDRGNYNEQFF
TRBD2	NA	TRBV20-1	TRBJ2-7	TGCAGTGCGGAGGCTAGCGGGAGGCCACTCTCCTACGAGCAGTACTTC	CSAEASGRPLSYEQYF
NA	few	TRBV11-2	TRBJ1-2	TGTGCCAGCAGCTTAGTGGAGGGGGGCATCTATGGCTACACCTTC	CASSLVEGGIYGYTF
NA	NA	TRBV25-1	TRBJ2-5	TGTGCCAGCAGTGGTGGGGGCCGGGAGACCCAGTACTTC	CASSGGGRETQYF
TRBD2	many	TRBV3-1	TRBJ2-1	TGTGCCAGCAGGTTAAGCCTAGCGGGGGGCGCTGACAATGAGCAGTTCTTC	CASRLSLAGGADNEQFF
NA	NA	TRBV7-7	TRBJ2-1	TGTGCCAGCAGCTTAAAGGGGGGTGGGGGTGAGCAGTTCTTC	CASSLKGGGGEQFF
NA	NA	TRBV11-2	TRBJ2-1	TGTGCCAGCAGCCACAACCGGGACGCTTCGTTCTTC	CASSHNRDASFF
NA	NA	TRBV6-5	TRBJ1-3	TGTGCCAGCAGCTACCCAGAGGGAAACACCATATATTTT	CASSYPEGNTIYF
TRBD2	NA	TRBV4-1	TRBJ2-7	TGCGCCAGCAGCCAACAAATACTAGCGAACTACGAGCAGTACTTC	CASSQQILANYEQYF
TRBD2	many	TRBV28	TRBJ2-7	TGTGCCAGCAGTTTATCGGCGGGGGGCGAGCAGTACTTC	CASSLSAGGEQYF
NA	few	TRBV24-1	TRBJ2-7	TGTGCCACCAGTGACCCAGGGGTCTACGAGCAGTACTTC	CATSDPGVYEQYF
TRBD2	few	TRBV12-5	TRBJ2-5	TGTGCTAGTGGCCCGGGAGGGCGAGAGACCCAGTACTTC	CASGPGGRETQYF
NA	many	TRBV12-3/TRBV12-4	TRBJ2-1	TGTGCCAGCAGGTGGGACAAAAAATACAATGAGCAGTTCTTC	CASRWDKKYNEQFF
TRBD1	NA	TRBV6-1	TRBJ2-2	TGTGCCAGCAGTACCCGGACAGGGACGAACACCGGGGAGCTGTTTTTT	CASSTRTGTNTGELFF
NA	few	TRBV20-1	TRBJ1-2	TGCAGTGCGAACGACCCCTCCTCGACAGTTTATGGCTACACCTTC	CSANDPSSTVYGYTF
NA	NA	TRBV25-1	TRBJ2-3	TGTGCCAGCTCCCCAGCGGGTGTCACAGATACGCAGTATTTT	CASSPAGVTDTQYF
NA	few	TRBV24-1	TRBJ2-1	TGTGCCACCAGTGACTCCCGGACAGACTACAATGAGCAGTTCTTC	CATSDSRTDYNEQFF
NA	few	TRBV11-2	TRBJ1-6	TGTGCCAGCAGCTTAGTAGCAGCCTGGGCACCCCTCCACTTT	CASSLVAAWAPLHF
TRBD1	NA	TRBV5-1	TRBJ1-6	TGCGCCAGCAGCGACAGGGTTGCGGAAAATTCTCCCCTCCACTTT	CASSDRVAENSPLHF
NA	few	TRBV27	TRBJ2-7	TGTGCCAGCAGTTTCATGGCCAGCTCCTACGAGCAGTACTTC	CASSFMASSYEQYF
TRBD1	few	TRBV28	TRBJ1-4	TGTGCCAGCATCCGAGGACAGGCAGGGGAGAAACTGTTTTTT	CASIRGQAGEKLFF
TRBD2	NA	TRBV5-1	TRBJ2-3	TGCGCCAGCAGCCCTTGGACTAGCGGGAGGGCTCCAGATACGCAGTATTTT	CASSPWTSGRAPDTQYF
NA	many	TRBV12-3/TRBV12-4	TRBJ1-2	TGTGCCAGCAGTTTTCCGCGGGGGGACGTATATGGCGGCTACACCTTC	CASSFPRGDVYGGYTF
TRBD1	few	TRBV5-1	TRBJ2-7	TGCGCCAGCAGCAAAGGACAGGGGAACTTGTACTACGAGCAGTACTTC	CASSKGQGNLYYEQYF
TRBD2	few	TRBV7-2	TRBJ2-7	TGTGCCAGCAGACCTCCCGGACTAGCGGGCGGCTCCTACGAGCAGTACTTC	CASRPPGLAGGSYEQYF
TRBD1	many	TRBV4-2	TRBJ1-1	TGTGCCAGCAGCCAACAGGCAGGGGGCACTGAAGCTTTCTTT	CASSQQAGGTEAFF
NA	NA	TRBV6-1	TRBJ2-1	TGTGCCAGCAGAACCGACGTGAGCTCCTACAATGAGCAGTTCTTC	CASRTDVSSYNEQFF
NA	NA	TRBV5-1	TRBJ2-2	TGCTCCGCGGGCCCCGACACCGGGGAGCTGTTTTTT	CSAGPDTGELFF
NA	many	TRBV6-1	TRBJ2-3	TGTGCCAGCAGTGAAGGACAACGCACAGATACGCAGTATTTT	CASSEGQRTDTQYF
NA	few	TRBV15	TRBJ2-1	TGTGCCACCAGCAGAGGACCCGGGACACGCAATGAGCAGTTCTTC	CATSRGPGTRNEQFF
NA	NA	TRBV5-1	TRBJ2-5	TGCGCCAGCAGCTTTAGGGACCCTTGGGAGACCCAGTACTTC	CASSFRDPWETQYF
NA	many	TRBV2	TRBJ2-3	TGTGCCAGCAGGTTGGGCGTCGCAGATACGCAGTATTTT	CASRLGVADTQYF
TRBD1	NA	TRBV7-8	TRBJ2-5	TGTGCCAGCAGCTTACCCCAGACAGGGGGCGGGGAGACCCAGTACTTC	CASSLPQTGGGETQYF
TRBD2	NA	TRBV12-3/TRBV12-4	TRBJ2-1	TGTGCCAGCAGTCCGCCGGGGGGTCACTCCTACAATGAGCAGTTCTTC	CASSPPGGHSYNEQFF
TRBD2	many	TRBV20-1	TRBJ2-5	TGCAGTGCTAGAGGACTAGCGGAAAATCAAGAGACCCAGTACTTC	CSARGLAENQETQYF
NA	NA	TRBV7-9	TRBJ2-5	TGTGCCACCGTTGCACTTGGAGGCACTCCACAAGAGACCCAGTACTTC	CATVALGGTPQETQYF
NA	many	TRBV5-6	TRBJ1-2	TGTGCCAGCAGCCCCCCGGGAAAAAACTATGGCTACACCTTC	CASSPPGKNYGYTF
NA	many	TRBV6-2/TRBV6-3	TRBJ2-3	TGTGCCAGCAGTCACAGCACAGATACGCAGTATTTT	CASSHSTDTQYF
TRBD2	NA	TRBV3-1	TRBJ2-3	TGTGCCAGCAGCCTACTAGCGGGGGGCGTCACAGATACGCAGTATTTT	CASSLLAGGVTDTQYF
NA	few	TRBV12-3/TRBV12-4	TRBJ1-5	TGTGCCAGCAGCGAGAGTAGCAATCAGCCCCAGCATTTT	CASSESSNQPQHF